Listed here are 3 T cell receptor beta chains from one sample, sequenced in a study of blood T cell repertoires in COVID-19. This table comes from immunoSEQ multiplex PCR, and its TCRdb copy is limited to in-frame clones, with some not included. This table holds 110,000 to 150,000 clones, 78% found once. What was sequenced was PBMCs or T cells enriched from blood (not recorded which). Source of these receptors: a woman aged 45-59 years who had recovered from COVID-19.

This sequence joins TRBV27 and TRBJ1-5; TRBD1 is a possible D gene (6 bases). V was shortened by 2 bases and J by 4 bases, with 9 bases between the two germline ends. Germline V lookup: CDR1 MNHEY, CDR2 SMNVEV (reference sequence). The CDR3 is made up of 14 amino acids. In DNA form, the CDR3 reads TGTGCCAGCAGTTTAGGGACATCTAATCAGCCCCAGCATTTT. Translated: CASSLGTSNQPQHF.

This clone was counted only a few times. The rearrangement uses TRBV7-2 and TRBJ1-5; 9 bases map to TRBD1. This CDR3 is built from 16 residues. J lost 7 bases, V lost 5 bases, and 12 bases had no gene match. Per germline, CDR1 SGHTA and CDR2 FQGNSA. In DNA form, the CDR3 reads TGTGCCAGCAGCAAATGGGACAGGGCGCCGGGGCAGCCCCAGCATTTT. It codes for CASSKWDRAPGQPQHF.

The CDR3 region has the DNA TGTGCCATCAGTAACCAGCAGGGGGAGTCTTATGGCTACACCTTC. Translated: CAISNQQGESYGYTF. The genes are TRBV10-3 and TRBJ1-2; 7 bases agree with TRBD1. Germline CDR1 ENHRY, CDR2 SYGVKD. The CDR3 is made up of 15 amino acids. The trim removed 5 bases at V and 5 bases at J, leaving 11 bases unmatched.